The T cell receptor (beta chain) under discussion was sequenced for a study of early T cells in non-severe SARS-CoV-2 infection. cDNA molecules, individually, were tagged with unique molecular identifiers. TCRdb reanalysed the 5' RACE reads using MiXCR and keeps one entry per CDR3 protein. The profile shows more than 65,000 distinct CDR3 sequences, 12% of them singletons. Germline CDR1 and CDR2: MDHEN and SYDVKM. The CDR3 has 11 residues. V lost 8 bases to trimming and J lost 6 bases, with 11 bases between them. Sequenced sample: whole blood. This clonotype was obtained from an adult who was a healthcare worker with PCR-confirmed SARS-CoV-2 infection or an uninfected control (not recorded which). This chain uses TRBV28 with TRBJ2-7; D gene uncertain. The CDR3 DNA follows: TGTGCCAGCCACGAGAACAGCGAGCAGTACTTC. It translates to CASHENSEQYF.